A selection of T cell receptor beta chains follows, all from one sample in a study of blood T cell repertoires in COVID-19. Profiling relied on immunoSEQ multiplex PCR, and the TCRdb table lists in-frame clones only, not all of them. The table lists some 300,000 clones, approximately 86% of them singletons, with 10% to 15% in the top ten. Sequencing was performed on peripheral blood. The receptor source for this set is a woman in her seventies with COVID-19, enrolled during active disease. CDR3s include the opening cysteine and the closing phenylalanine or tryptophan. The order of the fields is V gene, J gene, CDR3 protein.

v_call: TRBV2; j_call: TRBJ2-5; cdr3_aa: CASRGGGRGETQYF
v_call: TRBV5-1; j_call: TRBJ1-3; cdr3_aa: CASRETEISGNTIYF
v_call: TRBV3-1/TRBV3-2; j_call: TRBJ2-2; cdr3_aa: CASSLTSGGTGELFF
v_call: TRBV5-1; j_call: TRBJ2-1; cdr3_aa: CASSLGQAYNEQFF
v_call: TRBV21-1; j_call: TRBJ1-1; cdr3_aa: CASSPRGDTYTEAFF
v_call: TRBV7-9; j_call: TRBJ1-2; cdr3_aa: CASSIGQYGYTF
v_call: TRBV19; j_call: TRBJ2-5; cdr3_aa: CASNSRGGPETQYF
v_call: TRBV30; j_call: TRBJ2-3; cdr3_aa: CAWDLAGQFTDTQYF
v_call: TRBV18; j_call: TRBJ1-1; cdr3_aa: CASSPRATEAFF
v_call: TRBV6-2/TRBV6-3; j_call: TRBJ2-5; cdr3_aa: CASSLNLAGGETQYF
v_call: TRBV7-8; j_call: TRBJ2-5; cdr3_aa: CASSSTPQGNGETQYF
v_call: TRBV7-2; j_call: TRBJ1-5; cdr3_aa: CASSQFQGAHNQPQHF
v_call: TRBV14; j_call: TRBJ1-2; cdr3_aa: CASSQGIRTGVGYGYTF
v_call: TRBV30; j_call: TRBJ1-6; cdr3_aa: CALQGVGSPLHF
v_call: TRBV7-6; j_call: TRBJ2-7; cdr3_aa: CASSLGTGSDEQYF
v_call: TRBV13; j_call: TRBJ1-2; cdr3_aa: CASSFGGAAVGGYTF
v_call: TRBV19; j_call: TRBJ1-1; cdr3_aa: CASSPRDRALNTEAFF
v_call: TRBV19; j_call: TRBJ1-2; cdr3_aa: CASAGGKYGYTF
v_call: TRBV4-1; j_call: TRBJ2-2; cdr3_aa: CASSQVLGGNTGELFF
v_call: TRBV5-6; j_call: TRBJ2-3; cdr3_aa: CASSSPSGGDTQYF